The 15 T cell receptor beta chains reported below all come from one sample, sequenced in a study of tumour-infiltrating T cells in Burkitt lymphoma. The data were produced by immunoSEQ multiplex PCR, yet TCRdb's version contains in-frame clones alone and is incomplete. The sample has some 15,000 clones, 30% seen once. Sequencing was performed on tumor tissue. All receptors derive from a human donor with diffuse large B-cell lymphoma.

As DNA, the CDR3 is TGTGCCAGCAGTGTGACCGGGACAGGGTACTACAATGAGCAGTTCTTC. Translating gives CASSVTGTGYYNEQFF. V gene TRBV6-1 combines with J gene TRBJ2-1, with TRBD1 matching over 9 bases. Germline V lookup: CDR1 MNHNS, CDR2 SASEGT. The CDR3 runs 16 residues. The V and J ends lost 4 bases and 3 bases, in that order; junction bases with no gene match: 7.

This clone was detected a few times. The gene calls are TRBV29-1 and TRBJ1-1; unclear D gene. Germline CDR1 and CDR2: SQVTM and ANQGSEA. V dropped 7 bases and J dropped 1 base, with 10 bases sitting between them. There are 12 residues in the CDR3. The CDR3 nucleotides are TGCAGCGCTGCCTTCCCGAACACTGAAGCTTTCTTT. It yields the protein CSAAFPNTEAFF.

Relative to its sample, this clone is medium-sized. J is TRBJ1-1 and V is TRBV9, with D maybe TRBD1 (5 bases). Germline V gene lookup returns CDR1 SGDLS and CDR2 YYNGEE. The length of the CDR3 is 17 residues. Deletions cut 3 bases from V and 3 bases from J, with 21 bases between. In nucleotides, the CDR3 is TGTGCCAGCAGCGGGTCCCTCACCCCAGGGTTGGACACTGAAGCTTTCTTT. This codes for CASSGSLTPGLDTEAFF. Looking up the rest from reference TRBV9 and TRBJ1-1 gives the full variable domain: DSGVTQTPKHLITATGQRVTLRCSPRSGDLSVYWYQQSLDQGLQFLIQYYNGEERAKGNILERFSAQQFPDLHSELNLSSLELGDSALYFCASSGSLTPGLDTEAFFGQGTRLTVV.

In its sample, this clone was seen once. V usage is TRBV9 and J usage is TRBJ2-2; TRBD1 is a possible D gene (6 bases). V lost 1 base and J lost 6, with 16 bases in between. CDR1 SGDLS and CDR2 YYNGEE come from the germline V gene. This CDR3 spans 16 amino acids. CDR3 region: CASSVRSWAGAGELFF. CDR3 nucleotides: TGTGCCAGCAGCGTACGGTCCTGGGCAGGGGCCGGGGAGCTGTTTTTT.

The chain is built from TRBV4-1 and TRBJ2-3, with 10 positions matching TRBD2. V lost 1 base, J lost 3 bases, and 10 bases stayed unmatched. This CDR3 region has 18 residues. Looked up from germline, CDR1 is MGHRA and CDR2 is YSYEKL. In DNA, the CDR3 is TGCGCCAGCAGCCAAGGCGTTTCTAGCGGGAGATCGACAGATACGCAGTATTTT. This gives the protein CASSQGVSSGRSTDTQYF.

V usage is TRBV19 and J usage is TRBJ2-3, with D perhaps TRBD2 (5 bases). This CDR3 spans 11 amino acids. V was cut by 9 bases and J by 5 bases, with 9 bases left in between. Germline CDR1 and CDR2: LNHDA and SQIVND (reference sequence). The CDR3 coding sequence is TGTGCCAGCAGAGGAGGAGATACGCAGTATTTT. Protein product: CASRGGDTQYF.

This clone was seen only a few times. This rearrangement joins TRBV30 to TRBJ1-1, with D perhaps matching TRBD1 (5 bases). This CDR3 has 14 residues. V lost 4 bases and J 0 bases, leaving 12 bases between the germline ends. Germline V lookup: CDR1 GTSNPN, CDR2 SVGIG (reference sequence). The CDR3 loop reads CAWNPGLMNTEAFF. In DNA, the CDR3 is TGTGCCTGGAATCCGGGACTGATGAACACTGAAGCTTTCTTT.

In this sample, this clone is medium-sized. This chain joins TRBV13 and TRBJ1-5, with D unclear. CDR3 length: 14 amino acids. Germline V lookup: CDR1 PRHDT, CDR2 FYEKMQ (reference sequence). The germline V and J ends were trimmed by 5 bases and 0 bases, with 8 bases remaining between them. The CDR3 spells CASSRSYSNQPQHF. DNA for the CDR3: TGTGCCAGCAGCCGAAGTTATAGCAATCAGCCCCAGCATTTT.

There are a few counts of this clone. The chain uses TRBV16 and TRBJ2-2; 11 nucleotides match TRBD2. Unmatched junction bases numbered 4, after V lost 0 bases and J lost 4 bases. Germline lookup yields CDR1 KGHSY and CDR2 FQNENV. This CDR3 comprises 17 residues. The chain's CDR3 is CASSQSLAGGGTGELFF. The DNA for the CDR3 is TGTGCCAGCAGCCAATCCCTAGCGGGAGGTGGCACCGGGGAGCTGTTTTTT.

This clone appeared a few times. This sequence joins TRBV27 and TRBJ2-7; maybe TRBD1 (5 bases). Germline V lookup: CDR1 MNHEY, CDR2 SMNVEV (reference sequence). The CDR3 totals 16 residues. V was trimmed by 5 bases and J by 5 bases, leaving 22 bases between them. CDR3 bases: TGTGCCAGCAGTGAAACAGGAATACCCTCCAGAAACGAGCAGTACTTC. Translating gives CASSETGIPSRNEQYF.

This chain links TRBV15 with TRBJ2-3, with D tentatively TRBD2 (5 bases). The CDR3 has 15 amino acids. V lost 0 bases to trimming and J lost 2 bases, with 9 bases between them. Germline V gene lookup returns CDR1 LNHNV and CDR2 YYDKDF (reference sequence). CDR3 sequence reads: CATSRDPGITDTQYF. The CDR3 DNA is TGTGCCACCAGCAGAGATCCGGGAATCACAGATACGCAGTATTTT.

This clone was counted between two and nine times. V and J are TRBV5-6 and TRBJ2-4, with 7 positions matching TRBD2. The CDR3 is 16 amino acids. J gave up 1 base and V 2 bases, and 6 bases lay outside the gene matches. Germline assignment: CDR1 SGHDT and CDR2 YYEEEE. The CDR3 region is CASSFFQRGAKNIQYF. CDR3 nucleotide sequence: TGTGCCAGCAGCTTTTTCCAGCGGGGCGCCAAAAACATTCAGTACTTC.

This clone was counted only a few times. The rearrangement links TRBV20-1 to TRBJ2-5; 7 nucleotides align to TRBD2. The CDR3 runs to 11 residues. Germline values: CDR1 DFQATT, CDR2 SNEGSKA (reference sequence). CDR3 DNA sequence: TGCAGCGCAGCGGGGCAAGAGACCCAGTACTTC. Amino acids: CSAAGQETQYF.

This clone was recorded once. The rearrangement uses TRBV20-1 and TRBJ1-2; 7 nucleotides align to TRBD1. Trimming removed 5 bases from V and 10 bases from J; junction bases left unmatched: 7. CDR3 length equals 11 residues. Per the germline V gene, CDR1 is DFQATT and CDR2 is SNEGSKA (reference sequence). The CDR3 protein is CSARRDSHYTF. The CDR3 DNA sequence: TGCAGTGCTCGTCGGGACAGTCACTACACCTTC.

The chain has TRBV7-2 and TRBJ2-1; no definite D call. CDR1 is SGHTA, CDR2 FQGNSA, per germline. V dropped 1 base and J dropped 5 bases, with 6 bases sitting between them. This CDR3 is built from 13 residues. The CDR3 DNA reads TGTGCCAGCAGCTTAGGACTTAACAATGAGCAGTTCTTC. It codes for CASSLGLNNEQFF.